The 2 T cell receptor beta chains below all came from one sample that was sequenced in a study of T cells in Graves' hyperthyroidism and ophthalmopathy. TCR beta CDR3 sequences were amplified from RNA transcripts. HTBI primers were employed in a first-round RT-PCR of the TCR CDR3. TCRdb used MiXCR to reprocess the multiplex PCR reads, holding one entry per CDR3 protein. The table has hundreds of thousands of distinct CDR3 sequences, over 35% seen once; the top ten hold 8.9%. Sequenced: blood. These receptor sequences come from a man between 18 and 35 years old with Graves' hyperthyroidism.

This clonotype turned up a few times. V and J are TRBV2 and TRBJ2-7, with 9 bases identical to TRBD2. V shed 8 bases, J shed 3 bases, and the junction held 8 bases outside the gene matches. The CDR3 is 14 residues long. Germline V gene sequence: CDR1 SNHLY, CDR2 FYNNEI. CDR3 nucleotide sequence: TGTGCCAGCGTTCCTAGCGGGGTCCTCTACGAGCAGTACTTC. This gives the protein CASVPSGVLYEQYF.

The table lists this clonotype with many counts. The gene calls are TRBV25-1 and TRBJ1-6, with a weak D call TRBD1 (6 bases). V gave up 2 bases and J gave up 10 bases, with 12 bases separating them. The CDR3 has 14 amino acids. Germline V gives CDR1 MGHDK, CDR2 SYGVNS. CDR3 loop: CASSETGMRSPLHF. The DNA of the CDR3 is TGTGCCAGCAGTGAAACAGGGATGAGGTCACCCCTCCACTTT.